A single T cell receptor (beta chain) is shown here with its context. These data belong to a study of blood T cell repertoires in COVID-19. Whole-study context: The samples span acute and convalescent COVID-19 from the United States, Italy and Spain. Sources were T cells, B-cell-depleted T cells, or PBMCs; the material itself was cDNA or gDNA.

Authors' data handling: The authors estimated nucleated cell counts from reference gene primer amplification. Data came from immunoSEQ multiplex PCR; TCRdb stores just in-frame clones and leaves some out. D and trimming were read from the DNA, whereas the V and J calls and clone size are those reported in that table. The sample carries 15,000 or so clones, 87% recorded once. V was shortened by 4 bases and J by 3 bases, with 19 bases between the two germline ends. The CDR3 covers 16 residues. CDR1 is SGHRS, CDR2 YFSETQ, per germline. This clonotype was obtained from a man in his forties or fifties with active COVID-19. The chain has TRBV5-1 and TRBJ1-1; tentatively, D is TRBD1 (5 bases). Sequencing input: peripheral blood. The DNA of the CDR3 is TGCGCCAGCAGCCCACCTCCTCCTCAGGGATACACTGAAGCTTTCTTT. It yields the protein CASSPPPPQGYTEAFF.